This T cell receptor (beta chain) was obtained from a study of high-grade serous ovarian cancer treatment subgroups. The wider study: Mean per sample: around 14,000 reads, some 7,500 unique TCR beta rearrangements. Findings of the study overall: Tumors within one patient showed repertoire similarity of roughly 0.095 to 0.8. Repertoire analysis covered CDR3 alone, not CDR1 or CDR2.

On this clone itself: Its antigen is currently unknown.

Using immunoSEQ multiplex PCR, the repertoire was profiled, and TCRdb retains in-frame clones only, with some absent. The table has fewer than 20,000 clones, 73% seen once. The CDR3 has 16 amino acids. With V trimmed by 4 bases and J by 5 bases, 9 bases remained unmatched. Germline lookup yields CDR1 SGDLS and CDR2 YYNGEE. Tumor samples were obtained before definitive surgery or chemotherapy. Sequencing used tumor tissue. The TCR comes from a human donor with high-grade serous ovarian cancer. V is TRBV9 and J is TRBJ2-5, with TRBD2 matching over 12 bases. The CDR3 loop is CASSLASGGGWETQYF. CDR3 sequence (DNA): TGTGCCAGCAGCCTCGCTAGCGGGGGGGGTTGGGAGACCCAGTACTTC.